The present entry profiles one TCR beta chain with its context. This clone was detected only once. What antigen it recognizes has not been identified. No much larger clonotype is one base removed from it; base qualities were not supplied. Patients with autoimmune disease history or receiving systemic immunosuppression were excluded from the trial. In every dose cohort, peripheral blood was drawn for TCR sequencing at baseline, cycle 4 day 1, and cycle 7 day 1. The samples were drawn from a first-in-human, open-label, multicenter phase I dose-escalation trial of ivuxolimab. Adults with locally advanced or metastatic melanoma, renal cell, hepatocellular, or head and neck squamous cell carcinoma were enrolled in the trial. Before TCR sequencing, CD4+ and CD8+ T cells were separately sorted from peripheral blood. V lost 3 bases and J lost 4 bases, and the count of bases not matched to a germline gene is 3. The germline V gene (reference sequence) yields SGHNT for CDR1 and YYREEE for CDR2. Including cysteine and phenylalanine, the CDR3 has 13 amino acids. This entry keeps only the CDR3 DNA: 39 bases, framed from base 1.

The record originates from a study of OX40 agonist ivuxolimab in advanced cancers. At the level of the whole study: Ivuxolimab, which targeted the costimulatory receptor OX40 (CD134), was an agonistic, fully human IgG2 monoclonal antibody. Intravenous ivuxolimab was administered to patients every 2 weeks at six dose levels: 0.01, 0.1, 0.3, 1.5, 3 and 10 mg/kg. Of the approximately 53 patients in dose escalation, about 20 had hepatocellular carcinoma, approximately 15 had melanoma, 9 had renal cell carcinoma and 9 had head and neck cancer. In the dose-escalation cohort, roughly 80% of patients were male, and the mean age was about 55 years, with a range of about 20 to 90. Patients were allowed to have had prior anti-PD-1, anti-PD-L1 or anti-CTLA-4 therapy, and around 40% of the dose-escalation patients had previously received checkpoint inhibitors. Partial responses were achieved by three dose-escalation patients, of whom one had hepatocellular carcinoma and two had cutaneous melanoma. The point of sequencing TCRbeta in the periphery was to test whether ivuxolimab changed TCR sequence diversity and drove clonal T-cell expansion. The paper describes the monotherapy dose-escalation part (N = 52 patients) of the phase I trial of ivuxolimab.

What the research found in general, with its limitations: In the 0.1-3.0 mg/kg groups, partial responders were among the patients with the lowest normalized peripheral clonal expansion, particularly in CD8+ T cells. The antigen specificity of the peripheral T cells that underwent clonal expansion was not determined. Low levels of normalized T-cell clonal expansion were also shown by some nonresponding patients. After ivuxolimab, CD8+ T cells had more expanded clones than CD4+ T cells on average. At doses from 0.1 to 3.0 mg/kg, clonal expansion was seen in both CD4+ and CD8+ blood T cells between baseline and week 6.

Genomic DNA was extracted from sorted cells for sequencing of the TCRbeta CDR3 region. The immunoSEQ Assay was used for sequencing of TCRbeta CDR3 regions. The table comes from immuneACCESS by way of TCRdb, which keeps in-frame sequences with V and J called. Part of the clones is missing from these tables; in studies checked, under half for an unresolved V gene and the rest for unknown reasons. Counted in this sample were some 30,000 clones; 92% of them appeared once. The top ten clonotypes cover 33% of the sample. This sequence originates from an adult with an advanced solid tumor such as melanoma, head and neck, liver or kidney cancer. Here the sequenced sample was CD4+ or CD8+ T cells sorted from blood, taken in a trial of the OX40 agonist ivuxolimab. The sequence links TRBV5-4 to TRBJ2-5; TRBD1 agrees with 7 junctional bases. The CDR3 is CASSSDRAETQYF. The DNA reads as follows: TGTGCCAGCAGCTCAGACAGGGCAGAGACCCAGTACTTC.